These 11 T cell receptor beta chains originate from one sample sequenced in a study of CD8+CD57+ T cells in acquired aplastic anemia. Profiling that covered TCR beta VDJ and CDR3 relied on genomic DNA as its template. TCRdb used MiXCR to reprocess the reads, holding one entry per CDR3 protein. The profile shows 150,000 to 200,000 distinct CDR3 sequences, about three fifths of them singletons. Sample: sorted CD4+, CD8+, or CD8+CD57+ T cells (not recorded which) from PBMCs. These receptors originate from a human donor in good health.

This chain links TRBV19 with TRBJ2-7, with 8 bases lining up with TRBD2. V shed 3 bases and J 7 bases; nucleotides not matched to a gene: 11. The V gene's germline CDR1 is LNHDA and CDR2 SQIVND (reference sequence). The CDR3 covers 15 residues. DNA for the CDR3: TGTGCCAGTAGTATCCGGGGGCCCGGGGGGGGGGAGCAGTACTTC. Translation: CASSIRGPGGGEQYF.

This clonotype appeared a few times. The chain has TRBV15 and TRBJ1-5, with TRBD1 identical over 7 bases. The CDR3 runs 14 residues. V shed 2 bases and J 6 bases; nucleotides not matched to a gene: 4. CDR1 and CDR2 from the germline V gene are LNHNV and YYDKDF (reference sequence). CDR3 amino acids: CATSRTGAVQPQHF. CDR3 DNA sequence: TGTGCCACCAGCAGAACAGGGGCGGTTCAGCCCCAGCATTTT. Combining the CDR3 with reference TRBV15 and TRBJ1-5 gives the whole variable domain DAMVIQNPRYQVTQFGKPVTLSCSQTLNHNVMYWYQQKSSQAPKLLFHYYDKDFNNEADTPDNFQSRRPNTSFCFLDIRSPGLGDTAMYLCATSRTGAVQPQHFGDGTRLSIL.

The V gene is TRBV7-8, the J gene TRBJ2-2, with 8 positions matching TRBD1. Germline trimming cut 6 bases from V and 1 base from J; bases unmatched to any gene: 4. The CDR3 consists of 15 residues. The germline gives CDR1 SGHVS, CDR2 FQNEAQ. For the CDR3, the DNA is TGTGCCAGCAGGTCCGGGACAGGGAACACCGGGGAGCTGTTTTTT. It specifies CASRSGTGNTGELFF.

The chain joins TRBV12-3 or TRBV12-4 to TRBJ2-3, with TRBD2 identical over 8 bases. The junction had 12 bases not matched to a gene; V was cut back by 8 bases and J by 2 bases. The CDR3 extends over 16 amino acids. CDR3 sequence: CASQPAGGGNTDTQYF. The CDR3 coding sequence is TGTGCCAGCCAACCGGCGGGGGGCGGAAACACAGATACGCAGTATTTT.

The chain has TRBV5-8 and TRBJ1-2; 8 positions match TRBD1. The CDR3 has 14 amino acids. V lost 5 bases and J lost 4; bases outside the gene matches: 7. Germline CDR1 is SGHTS and CDR2 is YDEGEE. The CDR3 reads CASSDRGAVYGYTF. The CDR3 nucleotides are TGTGCCAGCAGTGACAGGGGTGCGGTCTATGGCTACACCTTC.

CDR3 in DNA: TGTGCCAGCAGCGTAGACCCAGTCATCAATGGCTACACCTTC. It encodes CASSVDPVINGYTF. The rearrangement links TRBV9 to TRBJ1-2; D is undetermined. The CDR3 has 14 amino acids. With 0 bases removed from V and 6 bases from J, the gap between germline ends came to 12 bases. CDR1 is SGDLS and CDR2 is YYNGEE in the germline V gene.

This clonotype was counted only a few times. The rearrangement joins TRBV20-1 to TRBJ1-1; D gene unclear. V shed 2 bases and J shed 8 bases, with 12 bases lying between them. The CDR3 contains 12 residues. Germline V gene data show CDR1 as DFQATT and CDR2 as SNEGSKA (reference sequence). The CDR3 DNA sequence: TGCAGTGCTAGAACCACGACCCCCGAAGCTTTCTTT. This translates into CSARTTTPEAFF.

The V gene is TRBV10-3, the J gene TRBJ2-1, with D possibly being TRBD1 (5 bases). The CDR3 has 12 residues. Germline-derived CDR1 and CDR2 are ENHRY and SYGVKD. V was trimmed by 2 bases and J by 10 bases, leaving 9 bases between them. The CDR3 here is CAISEGAREQFF. The CDR3 nucleotides read TGTGCCATCAGTGAGGGGGCCCGGGAGCAGTTCTTC.

This clonotype was found a few times. The chain links TRBV25-1 to TRBJ1-6; 7 nucleotides line up with TRBD1. CDR1 and CDR2 (germline): MGHDK, SYGVNS. CDR3 length: 15 amino acids. V lost 4 bases to trimming and J lost 8 bases; unmatched junction nucleotides: 8. The CDR3 sequence is CASSVGDSLDSPLHF. The CDR3 bases are TGTGCCAGCAGTGTGGGGGACAGTCTTGATTCACCCCTCCACTTT.

The V and J genes are TRBV25-1 and TRBJ2-3; TRBD2 matches at 9 bases. The CDR3 covers 16 residues. Germline values: CDR1 MGHDK, CDR2 SYGVNS. The ends lost 3 bases at V and 1 base at J; junction bases unmatched: 5. Here the CDR3 DNA reads TGTGCCAGCAGTGAGGGACTAGCTTTAGGCACAGATACGCAGTATTTT. As protein: CASSEGLALGTDTQYF.

This clonotype was recorded once. This chain joins TRBV7-8 and TRBJ2-5; D is unresolved. The CDR3 has 11 residues. V was trimmed by 4 bases and J by 6 bases, leaving 6 bases between them. Per germline, CDR1 SGHVS and CDR2 FQNEAQ. The DNA for the CDR3 is TGTGCCAGCAGCTGGGCCCAGACCCAGTACTTC. Translating gives CASSWAQTQYF.